The 26 T cell receptor beta chains given below trace back to one sample, sequenced in a study of T cell responses to AZD1222 COVID-19 vaccine. The method was immunoSEQ multiplex PCR; TCRdb's version includes in-frame clones alone and lacks a portion of them. The repertoire holds about 210,000 clones, with around 94% as singletons. The source was peripheral blood, collected 28 days after the second dose of the MenACWY control vaccine. These receptor sequences come from an adult who received the MenACWY meningococcal vaccine as a control.

This sequence joins TRBV27 and TRBJ1-1; 7 bases fit TRBD1. CDR1 and CDR2 (germline): MNHEY, SMNVEV (reference sequence). The V gene end was trimmed by 4 bases and the J gene end by 8 bases; junction bases not matched to a gene: 7. The CDR3 loop spans 13 amino acids. The CDR3, as DNA: TGTGCCAGCAGTTCGATAGGGACAGAAGAAGCTTTCTTT. Translation: CASSSIGTEEAFF.

This clone was counted once. V is TRBV29-1 and J is TRBJ1-3; D remains ambiguous. Germline CDR1 and CDR2: SQVTM and ANQGSEA. V lost 6 bases, J lost 7 bases, and 16 bases lay in between. The CDR3 runs 13 residues. CDR3 nucleotide sequence: TGCAGCGTGGTATCTTCCAAGGTTAACACCATATATTTT. This codes for CSVVSSKVNTIYF.

The J gene is TRBJ2-5, the V gene TRBV5-1, with 7 bases lining up with TRBD1. Germline values: CDR1 SGHRS, CDR2 YFSETQ. This CDR3 is 14 amino acids long. The V and J ends lost 0 bases and 2 bases, in that order; junction bases with no gene match: 1. In DNA form, the CDR3 reads TGCGCCAGCAGCTTGGAGGACAGGCAAGAGACCCAGTACTTC. Its protein is CASSLEDRQETQYF.

The V gene is TRBV19, the J gene TRBJ2-3; a weak D match, TRBD1 (6 bases). Germline-derived CDR1 and CDR2 are LNHDA and SQIVND (reference sequence). The V gene lost 1 base and the J gene lost 3 bases, with 11 bases spanning the gap. The CDR3 consists of 15 residues. This CDR3 reads CASSIGGRGTDTQYF. As DNA, the CDR3 is TGTGCCAGTAGTATAGGAGGCAGGGGAACAGATACGCAGTATTTT.

The V and J genes are TRBV18 and TRBJ2-1; D uncertain. CDR1 and CDR2 (germline): KGHSH, LQKENI. V was cut by 0 bases and J by 8 bases, with 14 bases left in between. CDR3 length: 15 residues. CDR3 coding DNA: TGTGCCAGCTCACCACCCGGGCAACTTGGGGATGAGCAGTTCTTC. Its protein is CASSPPGQLGDEQFF. Based on the CDR3 plus reference TRBV18 and TRBJ2-1, the full variable domain is NAGVMQNPRHLVRRRGQEARLRCSPMKGHSHVYWYRQLPEEGLKFMVYLQKENIIDESGMPKERFSAEFPKEGPSILRIQQVVRGDSAAYFCASSPPGQLGDEQFFGPGTRLTVL.

The chain recombines TRBV25-1 with TRBJ1-2; possible D gene TRBD1, 5 bases. Germline lookup yields CDR1 MGHDK and CDR2 SYGVNS. V shed 3 bases and J shed 8 bases, with 10 bases lying between them. CDR3 size: 12 residues. The CDR3 loop is CASSEGESGYTF. CDR3 bases: TGTGCCAGCAGTGAGGGGGAATCGGGCTACACCTTC.

The chain couples TRBV19 to TRBJ1-1; D may be TRBD1 (6 bases). CDR1 LNHDA and CDR2 SQIVND come from the germline V gene (reference sequence). The V gene lost 1 base and the J gene lost 0 bases, with 12 bases spanning the gap. This CDR3 is 16 amino acids long. The CDR3 is CASSIVPQGMNTEAFF. CDR3 bases: TGTGCCAGTAGTATAGTGCCTCAGGGGATGAACACTGAAGCTTTCTTT.

The V call is TRBV4-1, the J call TRBJ2-7, with D tentatively TRBD1 (5 bases). This CDR3 has 17 amino acids. Germline CDR1 MGHRA, CDR2 YSYEKL. Trimming shortened V by 2 bases and J by 4 bases, and 21 bases separated the two germline ends. Written as DNA, the CDR3 is TGCGCCAGCAGCCAACTGATTCAGGGTAAGGTCGGATACGAGCAGTACTTC. Translation gives CASSQLIQGKVGYEQYF.

CDR3 sequence reads: CASRGEGVAGELFF. CDR3 nucleotide sequence: TGTGCCAGCAGGGGGGAAGGAGTGGCCGGGGAGCTGTTTTTT. The V gene is TRBV6-4, the J gene TRBJ2-2, with D perhaps being TRBD1 or TRBD2 (5 bases each). Trimming shortened V by 6 bases and J by 6 bases, and 14 bases separated the two germline ends. The CDR3 runs to 14 residues. Per germline, CDR1 MRHNA and CDR2 SNTAGT.

V is TRBV9 and J is TRBJ2-2; D possibly corresponds to TRBD1 (6 bases). Between the trimmed V and J ends, which lost 0 bases and 7 bases, there was a span of 16 bases. Germline V gives CDR1 SGDLS, CDR2 YYNGEE. CDR3 length: 16 amino acids. CDR3 sequence reads: CASSVGSGTLGGELFF. CDR3 in DNA: TGTGCCAGCAGCGTAGGTTCAGGGACACTCGGCGGGGAGCTGTTTTTT. The complete variable domain, with remaining parts taken from reference TRBV9 and TRBJ2-2, reads DSGVTQTPKHLITATGQRVTLRCSPRSGDLSVYWYQQSLDQGLQFLIQYYNGEERAKGNILERFSAQQFPDLHSELNLSSLELGDSALYFCASSVGSGTLGGELFFGEGSRLTVL.

The chain recombines TRBV20-1 with TRBJ2-7; no clear D. This CDR3 has 10 residues. Trimming removed 3 bases at V and 6 bases at J, with 6 bases between. The germline V gene encodes CDR1 DFQATT and CDR2 SNEGSKA (reference sequence). The CDR3 DNA reads as TGCAGTGCTAGTTCGCGCGAGCAGTACTTC. Encoded protein: CSASSREQYF.

This clone has just one count. This chain joins TRBV7-2 and TRBJ2-1; no reliable D call. Trimming cost V 0 bases and J 10 bases, with 7 bases left between them. The V gene's germline CDR1 is SGHTA and CDR2 FQGNSA. CDR3 length: 12 amino acids. The CDR3 sequence is CASSLASREQFF. CDR3 bases: TGTGCCAGCAGCTTAGCGAGCCGGGAGCAGTTCTTC. Complete variable domain (other parts from reference TRBV7-2 and TRBJ2-1): GAGVSQSPSNKVTEKGKDVELRCDPISGHTALYWYRQSLGQGLEFLIYFQGNSAPDKSGLPSDRFSAERTGGSVSTLTIQRTQQEDSAVYLCASSLASREQFFGPGTRLTVL.

This clone was found once. This chain uses TRBV9 with TRBJ2-7, with D perhaps assigned TRBD1 or TRBD2 (6 bases each). V lost 4 bases to trimming and J lost 3 bases, with 11 bases between them. Germline CDR1 is SGDLS and CDR2 is YYNGEE. This CDR3 comprises 13 residues. CDR3 in DNA: TGTGCCAGCAGCCCCGGGGGCGACTACGAGCAGTACTTC. Amino acid sequence: CASSPGGDYEQYF.

The J gene is TRBJ1-3, the V gene TRBV28; D uncertain. The CDR3 contains 14 residues. Trimming cost V 3 bases and J 2 bases, with 8 bases left between them. Germline V gives CDR1 MDHEN, CDR2 SYDVKM. CDR3 bases: TGTGCCAGCAGTTTTGGAACAGCTGGAAACACCATATATTTT. It is translated as CASSFGTAGNTIYF.

The V gene is TRBV5-8, the J gene TRBJ2-7, with no clear D. The ends were cut back, 1 base at V and 5 bases at J, with 4 bases in the middle. The CDR3 is 11 residues long. Germline V gives CDR1 SGHTS, CDR2 YDEGEE. CDR3 bases: TGTGCCAGCAGCTTGTTTCACGAGCAGTACTTC. It is translated as CASSLFHEQYF.

This chain uses TRBV28 with TRBJ2-7, with D perhaps given as TRBD1 or TRBD2 (6 bases each). CDR1 and CDR2 from the germline V gene are MDHEN and SYDVKM. The CDR3 runs to 14 residues. The V end lost 11 bases, the J end lost 0 bases, and 17 bases lay between the germline ends. The CDR3 spells CAAGRTASSYEQYF. The DNA of the CDR3 is TGTGCCGCGGGGAGGACAGCGAGCTCCTACGAGCAGTACTTC.

This sequence joins TRBV11-2 and TRBJ2-1; D ambiguous. The CDR3 covers 13 residues. Trimming removed 5 bases at V and 9 bases at J, with 14 bases between. Germline V gives CDR1 SGHAT, CDR2 FQNNGV. The CDR3 DNA reads TGTGCCAGCAGCCCCCGCTTTGACGTTGAGCAGTTCTTC. Translating it yields CASSPRFDVEQFF.

A single count supports this clone. The rearrangement uses TRBV6-5 and TRBJ1-2, with D unclear. The CDR3 runs to 14 residues. Trimming stripped 6 bases from V and 2 bases from J, with 13 bases between. Germline V gene data show CDR1 as MNHEY and CDR2 as SVGAGI. The CDR3 region is CASSGQFPNYGYTF. The CDR3 DNA reads TGTGCCAGCAGCGGCCAGTTTCCAAACTATGGCTACACCTTC.

The chain links TRBV6-5 to TRBJ1-4; TRBD1 might be the D (5 bases). The CDR3 contains 13 residues. The V end lost 6 bases, the J end lost 11 bases, and 16 bases lay between the germline ends. Germline V lookup: CDR1 MNHEY, CDR2 SVGAGI. DNA for the CDR3: TGTGCCAGCAGGCGACTGGAGGGGCTGAAACTGTTTTTT. The encoded protein is CASRRLEGLKLFF.

The CDR3: CASSEYGRGGYEQYF. CDR3 in DNA: TGTGCCAGCAGTGAATATGGCAGGGGCGGCTACGAGCAGTACTTC. V is TRBV6-1 and J is TRBJ2-7; a possible D gene is TRBD1 (6 bases). Germline assignment: CDR1 MNHNS and CDR2 SASEGT. The CDR3 runs 15 residues. Deletions cut 2 bases from V and 3 bases from J, with 14 bases between.

The chain has TRBV7-3 and TRBJ2-3, with TRBD1 as a possible D gene (5 bases). V lost 1 base and J 1 base, leaving 9 bases between the germline ends. This CDR3 contains 15 residues. CDR1 is SGHTA, CDR2 FQGTGA, per germline. Here the CDR3 DNA reads TGTGCCAGCAGCTTAATGGTGGGGCGCACAGATACGCAGTATTTT. Amino acids: CASSLMVGRTDTQYF.

This CDR3 is CATSRDRAGLYEQYF. CDR3 nucleotides: TGTGCCACCAGCAGAGATCGGGCAGGTTTGTACGAGCAGTACTTC. The V gene is TRBV15, the J gene TRBJ2-7; D is ambiguous. Germline CDR1 and CDR2: LNHNV and YYDKDF (reference sequence). CDR3 length: 15 amino acids. The V and J ends lost 0 bases and 4 bases respectively, with 13 bases between them.

This chain links TRBV28 with TRBJ1-1, with no clear D. V lost 6 bases to trimming and J lost 1 base, with 9 bases between them. The germline V gene encodes CDR1 MDHEN and CDR2 SYDVKM. The length of the CDR3 is 13 residues. CDR3 in amino acids: CASSLGKNTEAFF. The DNA for the CDR3 is TGTGCCAGCAGCCTTGGTAAGAACACTGAAGCTTTCTTT.

The rearrangement joins TRBV14 to TRBJ2-1; 7 nucleotides agree with TRBD1. V lost 5 bases and J lost 2; bases outside the gene matches: 3. This CDR3 is built from 14 residues. Germline loops: CDR1 SGHDN, CDR2 FVKESK. CDR3 sequence: CASSTRGPYNEQFF. The CDR3 DNA is TGTGCCAGCAGCACGAGGGGGCCCTACAATGAGCAGTTCTTC.

The J gene is TRBJ1-2, the V gene TRBV19; TRBD1 is a possible D gene (5 bases). Germline CDR1 and CDR2: LNHDA and SQIVND (reference sequence). The CDR3 is 14 residues long. Deletions cut 6 bases from V and 0 bases from J, with 11 bases between. The CDR3 region has the DNA TGTGCCAGTAGAACTCAGGGAGCTAACTATGGCTACACCTTC. This translates into CASRTQGANYGYTF.

The chain carries TRBV7-9 and TRBJ1-1; D is possibly TRBD1 (5 bases). Per germline, CDR1 SEHNR and CDR2 FQNEAQ (reference sequence). The V end lost 1 base, the J end lost 2 bases, and 8 bases lay between the germline ends. The CDR3 contains 14 residues. The CDR3 region has the DNA TGTGCCAGCAGCTTAGTTCAGGGAAACACTGAAGCTTTCTTT. Translation gives CASSLVQGNTEAFF.